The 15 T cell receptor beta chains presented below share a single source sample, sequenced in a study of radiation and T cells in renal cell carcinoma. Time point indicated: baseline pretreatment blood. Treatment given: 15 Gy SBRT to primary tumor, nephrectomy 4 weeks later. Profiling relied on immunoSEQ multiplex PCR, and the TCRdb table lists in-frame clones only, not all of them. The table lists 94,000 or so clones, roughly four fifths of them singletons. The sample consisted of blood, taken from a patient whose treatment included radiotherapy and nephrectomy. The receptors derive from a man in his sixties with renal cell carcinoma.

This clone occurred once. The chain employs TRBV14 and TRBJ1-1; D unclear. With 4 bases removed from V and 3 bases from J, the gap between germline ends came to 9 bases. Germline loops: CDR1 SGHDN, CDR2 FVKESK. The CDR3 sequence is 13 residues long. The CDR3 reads CASSPFLDTEAFF. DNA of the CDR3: TGTGCCAGCAGCCCCTTTCTGGACACTGAAGCTTTCTTT.

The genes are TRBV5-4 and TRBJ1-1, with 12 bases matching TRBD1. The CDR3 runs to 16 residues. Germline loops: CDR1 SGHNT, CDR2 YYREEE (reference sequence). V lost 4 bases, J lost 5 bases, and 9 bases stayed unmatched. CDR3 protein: CASSRGTGGSGTEAFF. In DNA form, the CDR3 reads TGTGCCAGCAGCCGAGGGACAGGGGGCTCCGGTACTGAAGCTTTCTTT.

The CDR3 spells CASSKTTGTGRETQYF. CDR3 nucleotide sequence: TGTGCCAGCAGCAAAACGACCGGGACAGGGAGGGAGACCCAGTACTTC. The chain carries TRBV2 and TRBJ2-5; TRBD1 matches 9 bases. CDR1 and CDR2 from the germline V gene are SNHLY and FYNNEI. The junction had 13 bases not matched to a gene; V was cut back by 6 bases and J by 5 bases. This CDR3 contains 16 residues.

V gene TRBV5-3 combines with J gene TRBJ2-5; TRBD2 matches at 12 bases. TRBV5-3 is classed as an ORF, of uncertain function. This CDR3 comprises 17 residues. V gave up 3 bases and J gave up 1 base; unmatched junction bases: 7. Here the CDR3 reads CARSSGLAGCCQETQYF. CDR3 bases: TGTGCCAGAAGCTCCGGACTAGCGGGATGCTGCCAAGAGACCCAGTACTTC.

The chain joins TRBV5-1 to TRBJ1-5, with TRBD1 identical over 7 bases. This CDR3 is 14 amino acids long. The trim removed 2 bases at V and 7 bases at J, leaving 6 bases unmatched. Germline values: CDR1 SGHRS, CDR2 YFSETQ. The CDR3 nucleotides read TGCGCCAGCAGCTTCGGACAGGAGGGCCAGCCCCAGCATTTT. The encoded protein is CASSFGQEGQPQHF.

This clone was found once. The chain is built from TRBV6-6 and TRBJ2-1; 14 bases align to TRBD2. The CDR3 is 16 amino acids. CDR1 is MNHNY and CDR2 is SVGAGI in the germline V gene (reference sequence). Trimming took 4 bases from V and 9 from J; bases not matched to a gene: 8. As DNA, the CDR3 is TGTGCCAGCAGTTCCCGGACTAGCGGGAGGAGGGCTGAGCAGTTCTTC. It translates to CASSSRTSGRRAEQFF.

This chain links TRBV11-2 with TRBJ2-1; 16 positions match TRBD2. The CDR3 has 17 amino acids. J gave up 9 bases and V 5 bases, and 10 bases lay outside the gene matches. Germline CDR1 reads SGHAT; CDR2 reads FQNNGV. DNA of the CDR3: TGTGCCAGCAGCAACCTCATCGGGACTAGCGGGAGGGCTGAGCAGTTCTTC. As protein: CASSNLIGTSGRAEQFF.

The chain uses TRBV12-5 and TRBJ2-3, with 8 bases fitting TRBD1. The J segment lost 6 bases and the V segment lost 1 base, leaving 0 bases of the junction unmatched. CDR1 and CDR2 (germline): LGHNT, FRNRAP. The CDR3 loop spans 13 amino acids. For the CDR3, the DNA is TGTGCTAGTGGTTTGGGACAGGGGGATACGCAGTATTTT. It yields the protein CASGLGQGDTQYF. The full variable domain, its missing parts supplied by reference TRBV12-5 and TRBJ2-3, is DARVTQTPRHKVTEMGQEVTMRCQPILGHNTVFWYRQTMMQGLELLAYFRNRAPLDDSGMPKDRFSAEMPDATLATLKIQPSEPRDSAVYFCASGLGQGDTQYFGPGTRLTVL.

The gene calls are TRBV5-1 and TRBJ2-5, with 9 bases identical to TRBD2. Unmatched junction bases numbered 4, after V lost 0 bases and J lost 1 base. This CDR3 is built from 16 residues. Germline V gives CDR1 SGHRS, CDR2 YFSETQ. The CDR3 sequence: CASSLGVTSGQETQYF. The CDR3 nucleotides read TGCGCCAGCAGCTTGGGCGTGACTAGCGGCCAAGAGACCCAGTACTTC.

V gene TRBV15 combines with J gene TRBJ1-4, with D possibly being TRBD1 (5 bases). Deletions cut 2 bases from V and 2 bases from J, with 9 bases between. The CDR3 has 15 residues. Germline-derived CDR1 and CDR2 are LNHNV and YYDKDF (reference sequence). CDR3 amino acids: CATSRPGGTNEKLFF. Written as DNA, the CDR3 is TGTGCCACCAGCAGACCGGGGGGGACTAATGAAAAACTGTTTTTT.

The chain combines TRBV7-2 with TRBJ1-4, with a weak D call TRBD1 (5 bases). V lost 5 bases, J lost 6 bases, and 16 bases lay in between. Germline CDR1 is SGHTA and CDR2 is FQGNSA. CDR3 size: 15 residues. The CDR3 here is CASSPDPGPYEKLFF. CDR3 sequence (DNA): TGTGCCAGCAGCCCGGATCCGGGACCCTATGAAAAACTGTTTTTT.

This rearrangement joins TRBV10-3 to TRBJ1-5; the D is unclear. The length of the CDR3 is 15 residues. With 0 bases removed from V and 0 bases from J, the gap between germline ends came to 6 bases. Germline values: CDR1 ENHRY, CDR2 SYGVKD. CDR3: CAISESVLSNQPQHF. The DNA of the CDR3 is TGTGCCATCAGTGAGTCCGTCCTTAGCAATCAGCCCCAGCATTTT.

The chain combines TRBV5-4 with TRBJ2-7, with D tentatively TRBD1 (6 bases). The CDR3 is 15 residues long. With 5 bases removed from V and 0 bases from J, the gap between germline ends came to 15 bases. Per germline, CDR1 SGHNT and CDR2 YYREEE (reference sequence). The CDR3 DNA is TGTGCCAGCAGTTCAGCCAGGGGAAGCTCCTACGAGCAGTACTTC. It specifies CASSSARGSSYEQYF.

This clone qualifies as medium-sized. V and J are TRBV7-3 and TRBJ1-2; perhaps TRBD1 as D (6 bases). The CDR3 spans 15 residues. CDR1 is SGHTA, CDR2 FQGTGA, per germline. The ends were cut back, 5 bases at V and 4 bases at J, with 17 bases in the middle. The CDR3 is CASSPGVLRGYGYTF. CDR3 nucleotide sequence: TGTGCCAGCAGCCCAGGGGTCCTCCGGGGCTATGGCTACACCTTC.

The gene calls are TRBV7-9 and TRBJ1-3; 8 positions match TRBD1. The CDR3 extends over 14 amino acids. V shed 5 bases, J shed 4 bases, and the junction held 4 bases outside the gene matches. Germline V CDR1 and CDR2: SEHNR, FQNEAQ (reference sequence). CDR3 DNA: TGTGCCAGCAGCACCAGGGACAGGGGAAACACCATATATTTT. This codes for CASSTRDRGNTIYF.